The 5 T cell receptor beta chains below all came from one sample that was sequenced in a study of read filtering for tumor transcriptome and immune sequencing (TCRdb year 2020). Sequencing relied on an Illumina HiSeq 4000. The Immunoverse kit was used to build TCR libraries from roughly 0.4 ug RNA, with molecular barcoded adaptors covering alpha/delta and beta/gamma chains. The public reads were reanalyzed by TCRdb: fastp trimming at Q25, MiXCR alignment, in-frame beta chains only. Entries that share a CDR3 protein sequence are merged under the most common genes and DNA. For this sample the table gives approximately 62,000 distinct CDR3 sequences, of which 15% to 20% were detected only once. The ten largest clones take up under 13% of the sample. The sample consisted of a population of CD138-negative cells sorted from bone marrow. The cell subset or site label on this specimen signifies: bone marrow mononuclear cells depleted of CD138+ plasma/myeloma cells by negative magnetic selection. The receptors shown here come from a donor aged 40 or over with multiple myeloma.

This clonotype was picked up many times. The V and J genes are TRBV20-1 and TRBJ2-3; TRBD2 matches 9 bases. The CDR3 length is 15 residues. Per the germline V gene, CDR1 is DFQATT and CDR2 is SNEGSKA (reference sequence). V gave up 6 bases and J gave up 1 base; unmatched junction bases: 8. The DNA of the CDR3 is TGCAGTGCCGGGGGGGCTAGCGGGGGCACAGATACGCAGTATTTT. Its protein is CSAGGASGGTDTQYF.

In its sample, this clonotype was seen many times. The V call is TRBV5-4, the J call TRBJ2-1; D unclear. This CDR3 contains 13 residues. V lost 0 bases, J lost 3 bases, and 4 bases lay in between. Germline CDR1 is SGHNT and CDR2 is YYREEE (reference sequence). This CDR3 reads CASSLANYNEQFF. The CDR3 DNA sequence: TGTGCCAGCAGCTTGGCAAACTACAATGAGCAGTTCTTC.

This clonotype was seen ten or more times. The chain has TRBV20-1 and TRBJ2-1; TRBD2 aligns across 10 bases. The CDR3 is 15 residues long. J was trimmed by 0 bases and V by 7 bases; bases with no gene match: 6. In germline, CDR1 is DFQATT, CDR2 SNEGSKA (reference sequence). In nucleotides, the CDR3 is TGCAGTGGGGGCCGGACTAGCGGCTCCTACAATGAGCAGTTCTTC. This codes for CSGGRTSGSYNEQFF.

In its sample, this clonotype was seen many times. CDR3 sequence reads: CASSQDWGASTEAFF. The CDR3 DNA reads TGTGCCAGCAGCCAAGATTGGGGGGCCTCCACTGAAGCTTTCTTT. The V gene is TRBV14, the J gene TRBJ1-1, with D perhaps matching TRBD1 (6 bases). V was shortened by 0 bases and J by 4 bases, with 12 bases between the two germline ends. CDR1 SGHDN and CDR2 FVKESK come from the germline V gene. The CDR3 consists of 15 residues.

This clonotype was detected many times. This rearrangement joins TRBV11-1 to TRBJ2-6; D is unclear. This CDR3 comprises 15 residues. The V gene's germline CDR1 is SGHAT and CDR2 FQDESV (reference sequence). The ends were cut back, 3 bases at V and 0 bases at J, with 6 bases in the middle. The CDR3 spells CASSFQVSGANVLTF. The CDR3 nucleotides read TGTGCCAGCAGCTTCCAGGTCTCTGGGGCCAACGTCCTGACTTTC.